The 13 T cell receptor beta chains below all came from one sample that was sequenced in a study of chemoradiotherapy in HPV16-positive cancers. Assay used: immunoSEQ multiplex PCR; TCRdb lists only in-frame clones, some missing. The sample yields some 32,000 clones, about 89% seen once. Sequenced material: blood, taken from a patient who underwent chemoradiotherapy. The source is a human donor with HPV-associated anogenital cancer.

V and J are TRBV19 and TRBJ2-4; TRBD2 matches 15 bases. CDR3 length: 20 residues. Germline V CDR1 and CDR2: LNHDA, SQIVND (reference sequence). The junction had 13 bases not matched to a gene; V was cut back by 6 bases and J by 1 base. The CDR3 DNA follows: TGTGCCAGTAGCCCTCTCAAGGGACTAGCGGGAGGAGGCGCCAAAAACATTCAGTACTTC. This encodes CASSPLKGLAGGGAKNIQYF.

Remarks on this clone: One end of the junction varies from germline; a read error may be responsible. This chain joins TRBV7-9 and TRBJ1-1; the D is unclear. From germline, CDR1 is SEHNR and CDR2 FQNEAQ (reference sequence). The CDR3 extends over 14 amino acids. CDR3 sequence reads: CASSLARGMAEAFF. The CDR3 bases are TGTGCCAGCAGCCTAGCCCGGGGTATGGCTGAAGCTTTCTTT.

The chain joins TRBV6-5 to TRBJ2-7, with a possible D match to TRBD2 (6 bases). The ends were cut back, 4 bases at V and 2 bases at J, with 9 bases in the middle. This CDR3 contains 13 residues. Germline-derived CDR1 and CDR2 are MNHEY and SVGAGI. The CDR3 DNA reads TGTGCCAGCAGTTCGGAGGGAACCTACGAGCAGTACTTC. Its translation is CASSSEGTYEQYF.

This clone is medium-sized (0.01 to 0.1%) in the sample. The genes are TRBV6-1 and TRBJ1-5, with TRBD1 as a possible D gene (5 bases). V lost 0 bases to trimming and J lost 2 bases, with 11 bases between them. This CDR3 spans 16 amino acids. Germline values: CDR1 MNHNS, CDR2 SASEGT. The CDR3 loop reads CASSEAGGVGNQPQHF. The CDR3 DNA reads as TGTGCCAGCAGTGAAGCGGGAGGGGTGGGCAATCAGCCCCAGCATTTT.

The chain employs TRBV30 and TRBJ1-1; TRBD1 might be the D (6 bases). Germline CDR1 is GTSNPN and CDR2 is SVGIG (reference sequence). The germline V and J ends were trimmed by 3 bases and 0 bases, with 8 bases remaining between them. This CDR3 has 13 residues. As DNA, the CDR3 is TGTGCCTGGAGGGACAGCTTGAACACTGAAGCTTTCTTT. Translating it yields CAWRDSLNTEAFF.

The chain recombines TRBV4-3 with TRBJ1-5; TRBD1 aligns across 7 bases. The CDR3 runs 15 residues. V lost 4 bases to trimming and J lost 3 bases; unmatched junction nucleotides: 6. The germline gives CDR1 LGHNA, CDR2 YSLEER. The CDR3 DNA reads as TGCGCCAGCAGCCTTACGACAGGGAACAATCAGCCCCAGCATTTT. Translation: CASSLTTGNNQPQHF.

J is TRBJ2-3 and V is TRBV9, with D perhaps TRBD2 (6 bases). Trimming shortened V by 0 bases and J by 5 bases, and 10 bases separated the two germline ends. Per the germline V gene, CDR1 is SGDLS and CDR2 is YYNGEE. CDR3 length: 14 residues. The CDR3 here is CASSVDGGKDTQYF. The CDR3 nucleotides read TGTGCCAGCAGCGTAGACGGGGGAAAAGATACGCAGTATTTT.

The chain links TRBV30 to TRBJ1-4; tentative D call: TRBD1 (5 bases). The germline CDR1 and CDR2 sequences are GTSNPN and SVGIG (reference sequence). The V end lost 3 bases, the J end lost 1 base, and 12 bases lay between the germline ends. This CDR3 comprises 15 residues. As DNA, the CDR3 is TGTGCCTGGAGCCTGGGGACGCAAACTAATGAAAAACTGTTTTTT. Translated: CAWSLGTQTNEKLFF.

The V and J genes are TRBV6-5 and TRBJ2-3; 10 bases line up with TRBD2. Germline V gene lookup returns CDR1 MNHEY and CDR2 SVGAGI. V lost 5 bases, J lost 7 bases, and 6 bases stayed unmatched. The CDR3 length is 14 residues. Written as DNA, the CDR3 is TGTGCCAGCAGTACAGCGGGGGGGGTTTATACGCAGTATTTT. Translation: CASSTAGGVYTQYF.

The V gene is TRBV6-1, the J gene TRBJ1-2; D is uncertain. Per the germline V gene, CDR1 is MNHNS and CDR2 is SASEGT. Trimming took off 0 bases at V and 0 bases at J, with 8 bases between the two ends. There are 15 residues in the CDR3. In DNA form, the CDR3 reads TGTGCCAGCAGTGAAGCGAGGATAGCTAACTATGGCTACACCTTC. Its protein is CASSEARIANYGYTF.

In this sample, this clone turned up once. The genes are TRBV28 and TRBJ1-1, with 9 bases aligning to TRBD1. The CDR3 sequence is 15 residues long. Germline V lookup: CDR1 MDHEN, CDR2 SYDVKM. The V segment lost 6 bases and the J segment 0 bases; nucleotides outside the gene matches: 5. The DNA of the CDR3 is TGTGCCAGCAGGGAGGACAGGGGCCTGAACACTGAAGCTTTCTTT. This translates into CASREDRGLNTEAFF.

The genes are TRBV7-2 and TRBJ2-1; D is possibly TRBD1 (5 bases). V lost 3 bases and J 2 bases, leaving 14 bases between the germline ends. There are 16 residues in the CDR3. Germline loops: CDR1 SGHTA, CDR2 FQGNSA. The CDR3 coding sequence is TGTGCCAGCAGCTTCCAGGGAACAGGAGCCTACAATGAGCAGTTCTTC. Translated, it gives CASSFQGTGAYNEQFF.

This chain joins TRBV19 and TRBJ1-1; a weak D match, TRBD1 (5 bases). Germline loops: CDR1 LNHDA, CDR2 SQIVND (reference sequence). The CDR3 extends over 15 amino acids. V was shortened by 1 base and J by 0 bases, with 9 bases between the two germline ends. The CDR3 DNA is TGTGCCAGTAGTATAGGAGGGACCATGAACACTGAAGCTTTCTTT. Residues: CASSIGGTMNTEAFF. Full variable domain (rest looked up from reference TRBV19 and TRBJ1-1): DGGITQSPKYLFRKEGQNVTLSCEQNLNHDAMYWYRQDPGQGLRLIYYSQIVNDFQKGDIAEGYSVSREKKESFPLTVTSAQKNPTAFYLCASSIGGTMNTEAFFGQGTRLTVV.